Listed below are T cell receptor beta chains from one sample, sequenced in a study of vaccination and CD4 T cells after COVID-19. Antigens for these TCRs are unknown. TCRdb fed the PCR reads into MiXCR, producing one record per CDR3 protein. The sample holds 2,500 to 3,500 distinct CDR3 sequences, about 75% seen once. The sequencing input was CD4+ T cells from blood, cultured in vitro. The origin of the receptors is a human donor who had recovered from COVID-19. Both conserved end residues are part of each CDR3. Each record gives: V gene, D gene, CDR3 length, J gene, clone size, CDR3 protein, CDR3 DNA. The D gene is left open where the match is weak. Only some rows state a clone size, as once, few, many or a class for expanded clones.

TRBV24-1,NA,14,TRBJ1-2,NA,CATSDLSGLGGYTF,TGTGCCACCAGTGATTTGTCCGGGCTCGGTGGCTACACCTTC
TRBV7-2,NA,14,TRBJ2-7,once,CASSLGYSLYEQYF,TGTGCCAGCAGCTTAGGCTATAGCCTCTACGAGCAGTACTTC
TRBV19,TRBD1,13,TRBJ1-2,NA,CASSDRGDYGYTF,TGTGCCAGTAGTGACAGGGGGGACTATGGCTACACCTTC
TRBV20-1,NA,15,TRBJ1-1,NA,CSPRDPGRMNTEAFF,TGCAGTCCTAGAGATCCCGGCAGGATGAACACTGAAGCTTTCTTT
TRBV18,TRBD1,16,TRBJ1-2,few,CASSPTAGQWNYGYTF,TGTGCCAGCTCACCCACCGCGGGACAGTGGAACTATGGCTACACCTTC
TRBV24-1,NA,13,TRBJ2-3,large,CATSVLGLDTQYF,TGTGCCACCAGTGTCCTGGGACTGGATACGCAGTATTTT
TRBV21-1,NA,16,TRBJ1-6,once,CASSPPGEIPNSPLHF,TGTGCCAGCAGCCCTCCGGGAGAGATACCAAATTCACCCCTCCACTTT
TRBV12-3/TRBV12-4,NA,12,TRBJ2-7,NA,CASSQTYYEQYF,TGTGCCAGCAGTCAGACTTACTACGAGCAGTACTTC
TRBV2,NA,13,TRBJ1-1,NA,CASTRGLNTEAFF,TGTGCCAGCACGAGGGGCTTGAACACTGAAGCTTTCTTT
TRBV19,TRBD1,15,TRBJ2-7,NA,CASRLTGTGGHEQYF,TGTGCCAGTAGGCTGACCGGGACAGGGGGGCACGAGCAGTACTTC
TRBV6-1,TRBD1,15,TRBJ1-2,NA,CTSSERGRGAYGYTF,TGTACCAGCAGTGAAAGGGGCAGGGGGGCGTATGGCTACACCTTC
TRBV15,NA,14,TRBJ1-1,once,CATSRDYTGIEAFF,TGTGCCACCAGCAGAGATTACACGGGCATTGAAGCTTTCTTT
TRBV15,NA,17,TRBJ1-2,NA,CATSRDYSDYQNYGYTF,TGTGCCACCAGCAGAGATTATTCGGATTATCAGAACTATGGCTACACCTTC
TRBV6-1,NA,14,TRBJ1-6,once,CASSAGNWGSPLHF,TGTGCCAGCAGTGCTGGGAATTGGGGTTCACCCCTCCACTTT
TRBV2,TRBD1,17,TRBJ1-2,NA,CASSARAATGLLYGYTF,TGTGCCAGCAGTGCACGGGCGGCGACAGGGCTTCTTTATGGCTACACCTTC
TRBV10-3,NA,15,TRBJ1-2,NA,CAISGELTAAYGYTF,TGTGCCATCAGTGGAGAGCTGACCGCTGCTTATGGCTACACCTTC
TRBV7-2,TRBD1,16,TRBJ2-3,NA,CASSPRTGLRTDTQYF,TGTGCCAGCAGCCCACGGACAGGGTTACGCACAGATACGCAGTATTTT
TRBV20-1,NA,12,TRBJ1-3,large,CSARDTVNTIYF,TGCAGTGCTAGAGATACAGTAAACACCATATATTTT
TRBV10-3,TRBD2,15,TRBJ2-5,large,CAISEGLAGGETQYF,TGTGCCATCAGTGAGGGACTAGCGGGGGGGGAGACCCAGTACTTC
TRBV5-1,NA,14,TRBJ1-5,NA,CASSLVSGNQPQHF,TGCGCCAGCAGCTTGGTGTCAGGCAATCAGCCCCAGCATTTT
TRBV4-3,TRBD1,15,TRBJ1-2,large,CASSREDRVNYGYTF,TGCGCCAGCAGCCGAGAGGACAGGGTAAACTATGGCTACACCTTC
TRBV7-2,TRBD2,16,TRBJ2-1,NA,CASSYGLAGSGNEQFF,TGTGCCAGCAGTTACGGCCTAGCGGGGTCGGGCAATGAGCAGTTCTTC
TRBV7-8,NA,24,TRBJ1-2,NA,CASSMTDSYEQYFGPGRLHYGYTF,NA
TRBV7-9,NA,13,TRBJ1-2,NA,CASSLSNLYGYTF,TGTGCCAGCAGCTTATCAAATCTCTATGGCTACACCTTC
TRBV6-5,NA,15,TRBJ2-7,once,CASSYLTSPAHEQYF,TGTGCCAGCAGCTACTTAACCAGTCCCGCCCACGAGCAGTACTTC
TRBV21-1,NA,11,TRBJ2-7,NA,CARTRSYEQYF,TGTGCCAGAACACGTTCCTACGAGCAGTACTTC
TRBV19,NA,15,TRBJ1-2,NA,CAISERRKGNYGYTF,TGTGCCATCTCCGAGAGGCGTAAGGGGAACTATGGCTACACCTTC
TRBV20-1,NA,12,TRBJ1-2,NA,CSARPRTYGYTF,TGCAGTGCTAGACCGCGGACGTATGGCTACACCTTC
TRBV19,TRBD2,15,TRBJ2-1,NA,CASIRSSGGYNEQFF,TGTGCCAGTATTCGGTCTAGCGGGGGATACAATGAGCAGTTCTTC
TRBV27,NA,10,TRBJ1-1,once,CASSQTEAFF,TGTGCCAGCAGTCAAACTGAAGCTTTCTTT
TRBV7-2,NA,14,TRBJ1-5,once,CATQPERGNQPQHF,TGTGCCACACAACCGGAGAGAGGCAATCAGCCCCAGCATTTT
TRBV6-1,NA,15,TRBJ1-5,NA,CASSEWRQSNQPQHF,TGTGCCAGCAGTGAATGGCGCCAGTCCAATCAGCCCCAACATTTT
TRBV20-1,TRBD2,16,TRBJ2-2,NA,CSARDASGGSSGELFF,TGCAGTGCTAGAGATGCTAGCGGGGGTTCCTCCGGGGAGCTGTTTTTT
TRBV20-1,TRBD2,16,TRBJ2-5,NA,CSARGGSGGTQETQYF,TGCAGTGCTAGAGGTGGTAGCGGGGGGACCCAAGAGACCCAGTACTTC
TRBV20-1,NA,10,TRBJ1-5,few,CSVGGQPQHF,TGCAGTGTCGGTGGGCAGCCCCAGCATTTT
TRBV7-2,TRBD1,15,TRBJ1-6,NA,CASSLARGQNSPLHF,TGTGCCAGCAGCTTAGCCAGGGGGCAGAATTCACCCCTCCACTTT
TRBV7-9,NA,15,TRBJ1-1,NA,CASSRRGMGVSEAFF,TGTGCCAGCAGCCGGCGGGGGATGGGAGTCTCTGAAGCTTTCTTT
TRBV6-1,NA,14,TRBJ2-7,medium-sized,CASSRLGTDYEQYF,TGTGCCAGCAGCAGACTAGGAACGGACTACGAGCAGTACTTC
TRBV6-2/TRBV6-3,NA,13,TRBJ2-7,NA,CASSQLSGYEQYF,TGTGCCAGCAGCCAGCTGTCGGGCTACGAGCAGTACTTC
TRBV24-1,TRBD1,14,TRBJ1-5,NA,CATSEGTGNQPQHF,TGTGCCACCAGTGAAGGGACAGGGAATCAGCCCCAGCATTTT
TRBV6-5,NA,16,TRBJ1-1,NA,CASSYYGTSKNTEAFF,TGTGCCAGCAGTTACTATGGGACGAGTAAGAACACTGAAGCTTTCTTT
TRBV6-2/TRBV6-3,NA,12,TRBJ1-2,NA,CASSYAGSGYTF,TGTGCCAGCAGTTACGCAGGATCCGGCTACACCTTC
TRBV7-8,TRBD1,16,TRBJ1-2,NA,CASSLRDRGQYDGYTF,TGTGCCAGCAGCTTAAGAGACAGGGGGCAATATGATGGCTACACCTTC
TRBV20-1,NA,16,TRBJ2-3,NA,CSGLSPAGPRTDTQYF,TGCAGTGGCCTGTCCCCGGCGGGGCCCCGCACAGATACGCAGTATTTT
TRBV20-1,NA,16,TRBJ1-2,NA,CSARGVGRGRDYGYTF,TGCAGTGCTAGAGGAGTCGGCAGGGGAAGGGACTATGGCTACACCTTC
TRBV4-2,NA,17,TRBJ2-3,NA,CASSQDGGGGGRDTQYF,TGTGCCAGCAGCCAAGATGGGGGCGGCGGGGGCAGAGATACGCAGTATTTT
TRBV10-1,TRBD1,14,TRBJ2-3,NA,CASSGQGIIDTQYF,TGCGCCAGCAGTGGACAGGGGATAATAGATACGCAGTATTTT
TRBV7-9,NA,13,TRBJ1-1,NA,CASSLAGNTEAFF,TGTGCCAGCAGCTTGGCCGGGAACACTGAAGCTTTCTTT
TRBV5-1,NA,13,TRBJ1-5,few,CASSTDGNQPQHF,TGCGCCAGCAGCACGGACGGGAATCAGCCCCAGCATTTT
TRBV19,NA,10,TRBJ1-1,large,CTAGNTEAFF,TGTACGGCCGGGAACACTGAAGCTTTCTTT
TRBV7-3,NA,14,TRBJ2-5,NA,CASSLSGLGETQYF,TGTGCCAGCAGCTTATCAGGGCTTGGGGAGACCCAGTACTTC
TRBV7-2,NA,15,TRBJ1-5,NA,CASSLDRTSNQPQHF,TGTGCCAGCAGCTTAGACAGGACGAGCAATCAGCCCCAGCATTTT
TRBV27,NA,14,TRBJ2-1,NA,CASSFRGSWNEQFF,TGTGCCAGCAGTTTCCGGGGTTCGTGGAATGAGCAGTTCTTC
TRBV6-1,NA,12,TRBJ1-2,NA,CASSRQDRGYTF,TGTGCCAGCAGTAGACAGGATCGGGGCTACACCTTC